These 29 T cell receptor beta chains were sequenced from one sample in a study of T-cell memory formation after mild COVID-19. TCRdb reprocessed the 5' RACE reads via MiXCR and lists one record per CDR3 protein. The table has some 310,000 distinct CDR3 sequences, 20% to 25% seen once. The source material was PBMCs or a T cell subset sorted from them (not recorded which). The receptor source for this set is a man younger than 35 who had mild COVID-19 (a few samples of this study predate the infection). Cell type and time point are not known.

The chain joins TRBV7-2 to TRBJ1-4; 12 bases agree with TRBD1. V dropped 6 bases and J dropped 4; count of bases not matched to a gene: 6. Germline V gene data show CDR1 as SGHTA and CDR2 as FQGNSA. The CDR3 totals 16 residues. CDR3 DNA sequence: TGTGCCAGCAGAATGGGACAGGGGGCTGTTAATGAAAAACTGTTTTTT. Its translation: CASRMGQGAVNEKLFF.

This clonotype was counted only a few times. The chain links TRBV4-1 to TRBJ1-5; 7 bases fit TRBD1. Germline assignment: CDR1 MGHRA and CDR2 YSYEKL. V dropped 3 bases and J dropped 3; count of bases not matched to a gene: 8. This CDR3 has 16 residues. CDR3 residues: CASSQNTGDHNQPQHF. CDR3 coding DNA: TGCGCCAGCAGCCAGAATACAGGGGATCACAATCAGCCCCAGCATTTT.

The J gene is TRBJ2-5, the V gene TRBV12-3 or TRBV12-4, with D hard to call. The CDR3 has 14 amino acids. V lost 2 bases and J lost 1, with 8 bases in between. CDR3 protein: CASSLWGSQETQYF. CDR3 bases: TGTGCCAGCAGTTTATGGGGTAGCCAAGAGACCCAGTACTTC.

This chain connects TRBV5-1 to TRBJ2-3, with TRBD1 as a possible D gene (5 bases). Germline lookup yields CDR1 SGHRS and CDR2 YFSETQ. CDR3 length equals 15 residues. Trimming took off 4 bases at V and 2 bases at J, with 14 bases between the two ends. The CDR3 reads CASSGAGAATDTQYF. The CDR3 DNA follows: TGCGCCAGCAGCGGAGCTGGGGCGGCCACAGATACGCAGTATTTT.

The chain has TRBV4-1 and TRBJ2-3; 10 positions match TRBD2. From germline, CDR1 is MGHRA and CDR2 YSYEKL. The CDR3 has 19 residues. Trimming cost V 3 bases and J 1 base; bases outside gene matches: 13. CDR3 sequence: CASSQTLAGATDRTDTQYF. DNA for the CDR3: TGCGCCAGCAGCCAGACCCTAGCGGGGGCCACAGATCGCACAGATACGCAGTATTTT.

J is TRBJ2-5 and V is TRBV7-8; D remains unclear. The CDR3 totals 14 residues. The germline gives CDR1 SGHVS, CDR2 FQNEAQ. Between the trimmed V and J ends, which lost 5 bases and 4 bases, there was a span of 14 bases. Here the CDR3 reads CASSPRRVGETQYF. Written as DNA, the CDR3 is TGTGCCAGCAGCCCGAGGCGAGTGGGAGAGACCCAGTACTTC.

This chain joins TRBV30 and TRBJ2-3, with TRBD2 matching 8 bases. V lost 4 bases, J lost 0 bases, and 12 bases stayed unmatched. This CDR3 comprises 17 residues. Germline values: CDR1 GTSNPN, CDR2 SVGIG (reference sequence). The CDR3 nucleotides are TGTGCCTGGAAACCGCGGGGGGCCCTTAGAAGCACAGATACGCAGTATTTT. Amino acids: CAWKPRGALRSTDTQYF.

The chain joins TRBV6-2 or TRBV6-3 to TRBJ2-1; 8 bases map to TRBD1. The germline V gene encodes CDR1 MNHEY and CDR2 SVGEGT. The J segment lost 4 bases and the V segment lost 6 bases, leaving 8 bases of the junction unmatched. The CDR3 has 15 residues. The CDR3: CASRLPGQEYNEQFF. The CDR3 DNA follows: TGTGCCAGCAGACTTCCGGGACAGGAATACAATGAGCAGTTCTTC.

The chain uses TRBV7-2 and TRBJ2-7; a possible D gene is TRBD2 (6 bases). Trimming took off 3 bases at V and 0 bases at J, with 18 bases between the two ends. CDR3 length equals 17 residues. Germline CDR1 and CDR2: SGHTA and FQGNSA. The CDR3: CASSFAAFEEGSYEQYF. DNA for the CDR3: TGTGCCAGCAGCTTCGCCGCCTTCGAGGAGGGCTCCTACGAGCAGTACTTC.

This clonotype was counted between two and nine times. The V gene is TRBV5-1, the J gene TRBJ2-3; D not certain. Germline V gives CDR1 SGHRS, CDR2 YFSETQ. The V and J ends lost 0 bases and 1 base respectively, with 9 bases between them. CDR3 length equals 15 residues. The CDR3 region has the DNA TGCGCCAGCAGCTTGGCCGGTTTGGGCACAGATACGCAGTATTTT. Encoded protein: CASSLAGLGTDTQYF.

This clonotype was seen at least ten times. This chain uses TRBV6-6 with TRBJ2-3, with 9 bases identical to TRBD1. After removal of 8 bases from V and 11 bases from J, the junction contained 14 bases not matched to a gene. The germline V gene has CDR1 MNHNY and CDR2 SVGAGI (reference sequence). The CDR3 covers 14 residues. The CDR3 DNA reads TGTGCCAGCGGACTCACCGGGACAGGGAGTGGGCAGTATTTT. It translates to CASGLTGTGSGQYF.

This sequence joins TRBV6-2 or TRBV6-3 and TRBJ2-5; tentatively, D is TRBD1 (6 bases). This CDR3 is 14 amino acids long. CDR1 is MNHEY and CDR2 is SVGEGT in the germline V gene. Trimming removed 5 bases at V and 9 bases at J, with 19 bases between. CDR3 nucleotide sequence: TGTGCCAGCAGTCCGACCCGACAGGAAAGTCCCCAGTACTTC. This encodes CASSPTRQESPQYF.

This clonotype has only a few counts. This CDR3 reads CASSDINQPQHF. The CDR3 DNA reads TGTGCCAGTAGTGACATCAATCAGCCCCAGCATTTT. V and J are TRBV19 and TRBJ1-5; D gene unclear. The CDR3 contains 12 residues. V was trimmed by 5 bases and J by 3 bases, leaving 5 bases between them. Per germline, CDR1 LNHDA and CDR2 SQIVND (reference sequence). The entire variable domain, with the rest obtained from reference TRBV19 and TRBJ1-5, is as follows: DGGITQSPKYLFRKEGQNVTLSCEQNLNHDAMYWYRQDPGQGLRLIYYSQIVNDFQKGDIAEGYSVSREKKESFPLTVTSAQKNPTAFYLCASSDINQPQHFGDGTRLSIL.

V usage is TRBV5-4 and J usage is TRBJ1-4, with D possibly TRBD1 on 6 matching bases. Deletions cut 0 bases from V and 2 bases from J, with 8 bases between. The CDR3 runs to 15 residues. CDR1 SGHNT and CDR2 YYREEE come from the germline V gene (reference sequence). This chain's CDR3 is CASSLAGGTNEKLFF. In DNA form, the CDR3 reads TGTGCCAGCAGCTTGGCTGGGGGCACTAATGAAAAACTGTTTTTT. Filled out from reference TRBV5-4 and TRBJ1-4, the complete variable domain reads ETGVTQSPTHLIKTRGQQVTLRCSSQSGHNTVSWYQQALGQGPQFIFQYYREEENGRGNFPPRFSGLQFPNYSSELNVNALELDDSALYLCASSLAGGTNEKLFFGSGTQLSVL.

This clonotype was seen more than once but under ten times. This chain links TRBV5-1 with TRBJ2-3; 14 bases line up with TRBD2. The V segment lost 7 bases and the J segment 6 bases; nucleotides outside the gene matches: 13. This CDR3 is 17 amino acids long. Germline-derived CDR1 and CDR2 are SGHRS and YFSETQ. The CDR3 DNA reads as TGCGCCAGCCCGACTAGCGGGGGGGTGTCTTCAACGGATACGCAGTATTTT. This codes for CASPTSGGVSSTDTQYF.

The chain joins TRBV19 to TRBJ2-3; D not resolved. Germline assignment: CDR1 LNHDA and CDR2 SQIVND (reference sequence). The CDR3 spans 12 residues. V was cut by 6 bases and J by 8 bases, with 12 bases left in between. The CDR3 region is CASSSAWTTQYF. The CDR3 DNA reads as TGTGCCAGTAGCTCCGCATGGACTACGCAGTATTTT.

The CDR3 reads CASSLIGAYEQYF. The CDR3 DNA reads TGTGCCAGCAGCCTCATAGGGGCCTACGAGCAGTACTTC. The J gene is TRBJ2-7, the V gene TRBV2; the D gene is possibly TRBD1 (5 bases). The CDR3 is 13 amino acids. V was clipped by 6 bases and J by 2 bases, with 11 bases between them. Germline V gene data show CDR1 as SNHLY and CDR2 as FYNNEI.

The sample holds a few counts of this clonotype. The chain joins TRBV7-9 to TRBJ2-1, with 8 bases identical to TRBD1. The V and J ends lost 4 bases and 6 bases, in that order; junction bases with no gene match: 8. CDR3 length: 15 residues. From germline, CDR1 is SEHNR and CDR2 FQNEAQ (reference sequence). DNA for the CDR3: TGTGCCAGCAGCTCGAGGACAGGGCGGGTCAATGAGCAGTTCTTC. Its protein is CASSSRTGRVNEQFF.

This clonotype has a count of ten or more. V gene TRBV29-1 combines with J gene TRBJ1-4; D gene unclear. Germline CDR1 and CDR2: SQVTM and ANQGSEA. The CDR3 extends over 12 amino acids. V lost 3 bases and J lost 4, with 6 bases in between. The CDR3 reads CSVEADNEKLFF. As DNA, the CDR3 is TGCAGCGTTGAGGCGGATAATGAAAAACTGTTTTTT.

This clonotype came up a few times. The chain combines TRBV20-1 with TRBJ2-5; D uncertain. Germline values: CDR1 DFQATT, CDR2 SNEGSKA (reference sequence). This CDR3 spans 11 amino acids. The CDR3 loop is CSKEQLETQYF. The CDR3, as DNA: TGCAGCAAAGAGCAGTTGGAGACCCAGTACTTC.

This clonotype was found a few times. The genes are TRBV28 and TRBJ2-3; TRBD2 is a possible D gene (6 bases). This CDR3 region has 12 residues. Germline V gene lookup returns CDR1 MDHEN and CDR2 SYDVKM. Between the trimmed V and J ends, which lost 2 bases and 7 bases, there was a span of 7 bases. The CDR3 nucleotides are TGTGCCAGCAGTTTAGGACTAAATACGCAGTATTTT. Its translation is CASSLGLNTQYF.

This chain connects TRBV4-1 to TRBJ1-1; D remains unclear. V was pared by 0 bases and J by 5 bases, with 7 bases between. CDR1 is MGHRA, CDR2 YSYEKL, per germline. The CDR3 spans 13 residues. CDR3 nucleotides: TGCGCCAGCAGCCAAGATACGGGGACTGAAGCTTTCTTT. Its protein is CASSQDTGTEAFF.

This clonotype was seen repeatedly, ten times or more. This chain connects TRBV7-3 to TRBJ2-3; D is uncertain. The V gene lost 5 bases and the J gene lost 6 bases, with 9 bases spanning the gap. The CDR3 totals 12 residues. Looked up from germline, CDR1 is SGHTA and CDR2 is FQGTGA. CDR3 DNA: TGTGCCAGCAGCGGTGTTGGGGATACGCAGTATTTT. Its translation is CASSGVGDTQYF.

This clonotype was seen just once. The chain recombines TRBV28 with TRBJ1-2; the D is unclear. Trimming stripped 5 bases from V and 4 bases from J, with 11 bases between. CDR1 and CDR2 (germline): MDHEN, SYDVKM. CDR3 length: 13 residues. The CDR3 nucleotides read TGTGCCAGCAGTCTCCTGCAGCCCTATGGCTACACCTTC. It codes for CASSLLQPYGYTF.

The DNA for the CDR3 is TGTGCCATCAGTGTCGGACGGACAGGTGAAGAGACCCAGTACTTC. It specifies CAISVGRTGEETQYF. V gene TRBV10-3 combines with J gene TRBJ2-5; TRBD1 aligns across 7 bases. Germline V lookup: CDR1 ENHRY, CDR2 SYGVKD. V trimming: 4 bases; J trimming: 3 bases; junction bases outside the gene matches: 8. The CDR3 totals 15 residues.

This clonotype was seen many times. The chain is built from TRBV20-1 and TRBJ1-2; 9 positions agree with TRBD1. This CDR3 is built from 16 residues. V trimming: 3 bases; J trimming: 1 base; junction bases outside the gene matches: 9. Germline assignment: CDR1 DFQATT and CDR2 SNEGSKA (reference sequence). The CDR3 loop is CSARGPGQGNNYGYTF. The CDR3 nucleotides read TGCAGTGCTAGGGGGCCGGGACAGGGAAATAACTATGGCTACACCTTC.

This clonotype occurred a few times. V is TRBV3-1 and J is TRBJ2-1, with TRBD2 matching 7 bases. Trimming removed 4 bases from V and 8 bases from J; junction bases left unmatched: 20. The germline gives CDR1 LGHDT, CDR2 YNNKEL (reference sequence). The CDR3 loop spans 18 amino acids. The DNA of the CDR3 is TGTGCCAGCAGCCGACGGGTCCGGGGGGATGGTCGTGTGCATGAGCAGTTCTTC. Translated, it gives CASSRRVRGDGRVHEQFF.

The rearrangement joins TRBV2 to TRBJ2-7; D may be TRBD1 (5 bases). The germline CDR1 and CDR2 sequences are SNHLY and FYNNEI. Trimming pared 2 bases from V and 3 bases from J, leaving 11 bases between. There are 14 residues in the CDR3. The CDR3 loop reads CASSEQGFGYEQYF. In DNA, the CDR3 is TGTGCCAGCAGTGAACAGGGTTTTGGCTACGAGCAGTACTTC.

The CDR3 nucleotides are TGCGCCAGCAGCCAAACCCGACTACTGAATACGCAGTATTTT. Translation gives CASSQTRLLNTQYF. The V gene is TRBV4-3, the J gene TRBJ2-3; D is possibly TRBD2 (5 bases). This CDR3 is 14 amino acids long. CDR1 is LGHNA, CDR2 YSLEER, per germline. The ends were cut back, 2 bases at V and 7 bases at J, with 13 bases in the middle.